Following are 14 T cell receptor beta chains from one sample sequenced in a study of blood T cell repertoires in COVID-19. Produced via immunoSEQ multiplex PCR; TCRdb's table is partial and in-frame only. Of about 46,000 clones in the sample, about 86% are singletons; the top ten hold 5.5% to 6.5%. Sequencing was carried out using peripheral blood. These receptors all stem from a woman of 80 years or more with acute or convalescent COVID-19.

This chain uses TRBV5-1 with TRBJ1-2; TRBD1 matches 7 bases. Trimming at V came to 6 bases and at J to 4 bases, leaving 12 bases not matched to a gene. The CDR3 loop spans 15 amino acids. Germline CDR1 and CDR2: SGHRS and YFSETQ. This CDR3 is CASTLGSQGIYGYTF. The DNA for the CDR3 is TGCGCCAGCACGCTTGGATCACAGGGGATCTATGGCTACACCTTC.

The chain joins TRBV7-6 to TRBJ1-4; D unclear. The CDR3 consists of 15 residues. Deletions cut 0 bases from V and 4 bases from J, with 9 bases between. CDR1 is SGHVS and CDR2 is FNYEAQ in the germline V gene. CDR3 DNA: TGTGCCAGCAGCTTAGCTGGGCAGAATAATGAAAAACTGTTTTTT. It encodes CASSLAGQNNEKLFF.

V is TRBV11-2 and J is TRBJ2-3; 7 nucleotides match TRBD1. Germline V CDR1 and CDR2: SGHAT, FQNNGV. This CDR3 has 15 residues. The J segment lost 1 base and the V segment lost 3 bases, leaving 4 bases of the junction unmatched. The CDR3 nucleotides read TGTGCCAGCAGCTTCGGGACAGTTGGCACAGATACGCAGTATTTT. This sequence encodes CASSFGTVGTDTQYF. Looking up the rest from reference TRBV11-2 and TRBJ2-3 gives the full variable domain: EAGVAQSPRYKIIEKRQSVAFWCNPISGHATLYWYQQILGQGPKLLIQFQNNGVVDDSQLPKDRFSAERLKGVDSTLKIQPAKLEDSAVYLCASSFGTVGTDTQYFGPGTRLTVL.

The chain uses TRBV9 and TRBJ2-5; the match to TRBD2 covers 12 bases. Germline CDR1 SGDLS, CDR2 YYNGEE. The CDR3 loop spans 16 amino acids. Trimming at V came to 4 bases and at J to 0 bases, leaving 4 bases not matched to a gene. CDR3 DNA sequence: TGTGCCAGCAGCCCGACTAGCGGGGGTTACCAAGAGACCCAGTACTTC. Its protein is CASSPTSGGYQETQYF.

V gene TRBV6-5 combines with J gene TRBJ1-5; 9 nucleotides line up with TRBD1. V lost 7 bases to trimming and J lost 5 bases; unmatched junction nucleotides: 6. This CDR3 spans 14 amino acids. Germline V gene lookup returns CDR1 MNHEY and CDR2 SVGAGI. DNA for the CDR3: TGTGCCAGCATTAGGAGACAGGGGGATCAGCCCCAGCATTTT. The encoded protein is CASIRRQGDQPQHF.

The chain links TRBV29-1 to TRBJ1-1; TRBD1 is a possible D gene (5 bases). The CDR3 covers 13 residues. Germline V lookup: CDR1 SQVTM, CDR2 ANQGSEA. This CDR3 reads CTGTGVQGTEAFF. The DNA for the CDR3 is TGCACCGGGACGGGGGTCCAGGGAACTGAAGCTTTCTTT.

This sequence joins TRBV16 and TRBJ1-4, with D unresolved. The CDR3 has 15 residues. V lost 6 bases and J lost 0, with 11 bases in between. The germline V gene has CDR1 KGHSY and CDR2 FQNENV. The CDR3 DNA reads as TGTGCCAGCAGACTAGAGATATCAACTAATGAAAAACTGTTTTTT. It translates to CASRLEISTNEKLFF.

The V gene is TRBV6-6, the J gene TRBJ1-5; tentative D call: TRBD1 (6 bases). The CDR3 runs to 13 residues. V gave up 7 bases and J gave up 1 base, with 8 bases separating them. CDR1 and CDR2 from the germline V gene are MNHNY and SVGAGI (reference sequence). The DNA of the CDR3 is TGTGCCAGCAACAGGGACAGCAATCAGCCCCAGCATTTT. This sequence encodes CASNRDSNQPQHF.

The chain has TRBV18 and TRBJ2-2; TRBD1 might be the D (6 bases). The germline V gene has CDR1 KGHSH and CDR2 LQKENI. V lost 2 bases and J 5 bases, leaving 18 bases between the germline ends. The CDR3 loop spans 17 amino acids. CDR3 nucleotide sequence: TGTGCCAGCTCACCAACTCTGGCACAGGGCGGTACCGGGGAGCTGTTTTTT. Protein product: CASSPTLAQGGTGELFF. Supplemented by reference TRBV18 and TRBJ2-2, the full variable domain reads NAGVMQNPRHLVRRRGQEARLRCSPMKGHSHVYWYRQLPEEGLKFMVYLQKENIIDESGMPKERFSAEFPKEGPSILRIQQVVRGDSAAYFCASSPTLAQGGTGELFFGEGSRLTVL.

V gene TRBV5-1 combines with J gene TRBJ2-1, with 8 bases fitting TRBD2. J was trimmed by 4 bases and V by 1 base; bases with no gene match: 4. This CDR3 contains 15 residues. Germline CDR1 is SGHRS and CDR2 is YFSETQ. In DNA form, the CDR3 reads TGCGCCAGCAGCTTGACGGGGGGGCTGTACAATGAGCAGTTCTTC. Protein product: CASSLTGGLYNEQFF.

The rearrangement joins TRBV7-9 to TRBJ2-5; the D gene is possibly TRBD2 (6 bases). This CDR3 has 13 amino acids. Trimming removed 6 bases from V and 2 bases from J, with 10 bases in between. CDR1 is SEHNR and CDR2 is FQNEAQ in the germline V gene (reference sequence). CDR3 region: CASSRGLQETQYF. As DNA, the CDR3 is TGTGCCAGCAGTCGGGGACTTCAAGAGACCCAGTACTTC. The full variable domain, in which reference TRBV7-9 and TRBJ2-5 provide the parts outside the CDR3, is DTGVSQNPRHKITKRGQNVTFRCDPISEHNRLYWYRQTLGQGPEFLTYFQNEAQLEKSRLLSDRFSAERPKGSFSTLEIQRTEQGDSAMYLCASSRGLQETQYFGPGTRLLVL.

CDR3 DNA: TGCGCCAGCAGCTCGAGGGACAGGGAAGGCTATGGCTACACCTTC. This translates into CASSSRDREGYGYTF. The V call is TRBV5-1, the J call TRBJ1-2; 9 nucleotides agree with TRBD1. Germline V gene lookup returns CDR1 SGHRS and CDR2 YFSETQ. V was clipped by 3 bases and J by 4 bases; unmatched bases: 7. The CDR3 is 15 amino acids.

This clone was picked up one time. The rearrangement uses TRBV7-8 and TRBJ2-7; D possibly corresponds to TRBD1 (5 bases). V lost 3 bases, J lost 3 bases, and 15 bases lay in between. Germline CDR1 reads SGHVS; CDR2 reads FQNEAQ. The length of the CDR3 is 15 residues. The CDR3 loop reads CASSFDSPSSYEQYF. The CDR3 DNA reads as TGTGCCAGCAGCTTCGACAGCCCGAGTAGCTACGAGCAGTACTTC.

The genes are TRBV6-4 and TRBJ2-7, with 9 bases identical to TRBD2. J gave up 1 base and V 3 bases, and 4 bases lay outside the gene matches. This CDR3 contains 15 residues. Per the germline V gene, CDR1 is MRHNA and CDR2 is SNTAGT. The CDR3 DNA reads TGTGCCAGCAGTGAGGGCGGGGGGGGGTCCTACGAGCAGTACTTC. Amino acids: CASSEGGGGSYEQYF.